This TCR beta chain originates from a study of cytomegalovirus exposure and HLA in healthy donors. Clones were sequenced by immunoSEQ multiplex PCR, and TCRdb holds only the in-frame ones, with some missing. Here the sample spans 110,000 or so clones, over 75% being singletons. The table lists this clone with a count of one. V lost 5 bases and J lost 2, with 16 bases in between. This CDR3 is 15 amino acids long. Per germline, CDR1 LGHNT and CDR2 FRNRAP. This TCR came from a woman between 25 and 40 years old in good health and CMV-seronegative. The V gene is TRBV12-5, the J gene TRBJ2-7; perhaps TRBD2 as D (6 bases). What was sequenced was PBMCs. The CDR3 here is CASGVGGAPPYEQYF. The CDR3 DNA reads as TGTGCTAGTGGTGTCGGGGGTGCCCCCCCCTACGAGCAGTACTTC.